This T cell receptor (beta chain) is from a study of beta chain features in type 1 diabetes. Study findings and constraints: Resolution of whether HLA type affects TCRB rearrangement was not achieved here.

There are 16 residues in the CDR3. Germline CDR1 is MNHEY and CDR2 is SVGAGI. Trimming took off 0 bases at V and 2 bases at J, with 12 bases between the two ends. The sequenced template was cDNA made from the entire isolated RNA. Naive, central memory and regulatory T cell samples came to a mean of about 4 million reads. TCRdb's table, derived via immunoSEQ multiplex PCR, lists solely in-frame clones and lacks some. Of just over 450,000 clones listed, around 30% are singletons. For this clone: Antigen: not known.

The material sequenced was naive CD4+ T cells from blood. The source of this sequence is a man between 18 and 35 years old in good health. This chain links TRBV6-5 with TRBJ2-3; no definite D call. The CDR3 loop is CASSYSPERATDTQYF. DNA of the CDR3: TGTGCCAGCAGTTACTCACCGGAACGCGCCACAGATACGCAGTATTTT.